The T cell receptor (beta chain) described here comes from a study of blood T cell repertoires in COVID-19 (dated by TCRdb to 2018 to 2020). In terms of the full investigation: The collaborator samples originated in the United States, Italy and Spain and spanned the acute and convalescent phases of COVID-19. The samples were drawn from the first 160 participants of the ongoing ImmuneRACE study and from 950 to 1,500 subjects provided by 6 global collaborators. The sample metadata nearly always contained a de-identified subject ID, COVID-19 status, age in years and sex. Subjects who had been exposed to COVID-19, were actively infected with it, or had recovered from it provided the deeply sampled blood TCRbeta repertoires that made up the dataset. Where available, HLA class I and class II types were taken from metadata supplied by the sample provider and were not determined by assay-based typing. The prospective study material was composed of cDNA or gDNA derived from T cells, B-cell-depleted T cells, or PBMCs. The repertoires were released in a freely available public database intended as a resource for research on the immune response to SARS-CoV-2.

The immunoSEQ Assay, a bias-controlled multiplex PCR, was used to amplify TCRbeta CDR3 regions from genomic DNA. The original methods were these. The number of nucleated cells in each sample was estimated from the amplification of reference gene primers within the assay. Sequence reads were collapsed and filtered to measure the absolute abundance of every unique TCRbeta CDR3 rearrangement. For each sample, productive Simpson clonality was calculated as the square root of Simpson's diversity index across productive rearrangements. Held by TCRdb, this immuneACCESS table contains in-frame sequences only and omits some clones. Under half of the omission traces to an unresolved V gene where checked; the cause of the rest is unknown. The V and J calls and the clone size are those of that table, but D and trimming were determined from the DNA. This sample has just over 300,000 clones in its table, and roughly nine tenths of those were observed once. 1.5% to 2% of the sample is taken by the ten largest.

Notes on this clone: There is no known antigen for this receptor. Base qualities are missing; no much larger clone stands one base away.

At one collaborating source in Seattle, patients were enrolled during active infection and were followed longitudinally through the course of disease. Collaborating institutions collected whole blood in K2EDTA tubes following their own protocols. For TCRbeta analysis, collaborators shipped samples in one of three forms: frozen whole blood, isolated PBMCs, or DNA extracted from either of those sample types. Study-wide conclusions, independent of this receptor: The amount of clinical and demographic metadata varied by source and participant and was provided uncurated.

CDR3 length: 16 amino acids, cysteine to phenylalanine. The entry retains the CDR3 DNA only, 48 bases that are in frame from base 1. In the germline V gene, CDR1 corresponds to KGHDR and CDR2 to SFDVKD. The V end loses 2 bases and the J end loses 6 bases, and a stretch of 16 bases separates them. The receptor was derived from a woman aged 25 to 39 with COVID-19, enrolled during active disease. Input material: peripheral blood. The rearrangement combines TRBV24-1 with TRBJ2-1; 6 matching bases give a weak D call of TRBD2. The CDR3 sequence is CATSDYGGGAANEQFF. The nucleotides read TGTGCCACCAGTGATTATGGGGGAGGTGCGGCCAATGAGCAGTTCTTC.